A single sample gave rise to the 31 T cell receptor beta chains below, sequenced in a study of blood T cell repertoires in COVID-19. Clones were sequenced by immunoSEQ multiplex PCR, and TCRdb holds only the in-frame ones, with some missing. The table lists fewer than 150,000 clones, around 85% of them singletons. Material: peripheral blood. These receptors all stem from a human donor in a cohort sampled during active COVID-19.

The chain has TRBV5-5 and TRBJ2-1; D may be TRBD1 (6 bases). This CDR3 is 15 amino acids long. Looked up from germline, CDR1 is SGHKS and CDR2 is YYEKEE (reference sequence). Trimming cost V 3 bases and J 3 bases, with 13 bases left between them. CDR3 amino acids: CASSSGRTDYNEQFF. CDR3 bases: TGTGCCAGCAGCTCCGGACGGACAGACTACAATGAGCAGTTCTTC.

This clone was seen just once. The chain's CDR3 is CAISEPSRGQGGEKLFF. The CDR3 nucleotides read TGTGCCATCAGTGAGCCCTCACGAGGACAGGGTGGGGAAAAACTGTTTTTT. This rearrangement joins TRBV10-3 to TRBJ1-4; TRBD1 matches at 8 bases. This CDR3 region has 17 residues. Unmatched junction bases numbered 13, after V lost 2 bases and J lost 8 bases. Germline V lookup: CDR1 ENHRY, CDR2 SYGVKD.

The gene calls are TRBV6-1 and TRBJ2-7; maybe TRBD1 (6 bases). Germline assignment: CDR1 MNHNS and CDR2 SASEGT. V gave up 0 bases and J gave up 7 bases, with 13 bases separating them. The CDR3 has 14 amino acids. Written as DNA, the CDR3 is TGTGCCAGCAGTGAAGCACACAGGGTAGGGGAGCAGTACTTC. Amino acid sequence: CASSEAHRVGEQYF.

V usage is TRBV7-2 and J usage is TRBJ1-5; perhaps TRBD1 as D (5 bases). This CDR3 has 15 residues. Trimming pared 3 bases from V and 1 base from J, leaving 10 bases between. Germline V lookup: CDR1 SGHTA, CDR2 FQGNSA. The CDR3 is CASSLREGSNQPQHF. The DNA for the CDR3 is TGTGCCAGCAGCTTGAGGGAGGGGAGCAATCAGCCCCAGCATTTT.

This clone showed up just a few times. The gene calls are TRBV19 and TRBJ1-5, with D maybe TRBD1 (5 bases). CDR1 and CDR2 (germline): LNHDA, SQIVND (reference sequence). This CDR3 region has 13 residues. The V end was cut by 7 bases, the J end by 6 bases, with 13 bases between. The CDR3 region is CASTATGVQPQHF. The CDR3 DNA reads as TGTGCCAGTACCGCTACGGGGGTTCAGCCCCAGCATTTT.

The chain couples TRBV2 to TRBJ2-3, with a weak D call TRBD2 (5 bases). CDR3 length: 15 residues. From germline, CDR1 is SNHLY and CDR2 FYNNEI. The ends were cut back, 3 bases at V and 2 bases at J, with 12 bases in the middle. The CDR3 protein is CASSDPGESTDTQYF. In nucleotides, the CDR3 is TGTGCCAGCAGTGATCCCGGGGAGTCCACAGATACGCAGTATTTT.

The chain has TRBV29-1 and TRBJ1-2, with D perhaps matching TRBD1 (6 bases). CDR1 SQVTM and CDR2 ANQGSEA come from the germline V gene. CDR3 size: 11 residues. V gave up 5 bases and J gave up 10 bases, with 14 bases separating them. The CDR3 bases are TGCAGCGTTTTAGGCGGGGGCCACTACACCTTC. Its protein is CSVLGGGHYTF.

The CDR3 loop reads CAISEMTGGGTDTQYF. DNA of the CDR3: TGTGCCATCAGTGAGATGACGGGGGGCGGCACAGATACGCAGTATTTT. This rearrangement joins TRBV10-3 to TRBJ2-3, with a possible D match to TRBD2 (7 bases). V dropped 2 bases and J dropped 1 base, with 13 bases sitting between them. Germline CDR1 is ENHRY and CDR2 is SYGVKD. The CDR3 consists of 16 residues.

The chain employs TRBV3-1 (or the pseudogene TRBV3-2) and TRBJ1-5; D not resolved. This CDR3 comprises 13 residues. V was cut by 1 base and J by 3 bases, with 4 bases left in between. Germline V gene sequence: CDR1 LGHDT, CDR2 YNNKEL (reference sequence). The CDR3 coding sequence is TGTGCCAGCAGCCAAGGTCACAATCAGCCCCAGCATTTT. This gives the protein CASSQGHNQPQHF.

The rearrangement links TRBV21-1 to TRBJ2-7; no check of the table's D call, TRBD2, against the DNA was made. TRBV21-1 is a recognized pseudogene. The CDR3 length is 13 residues. DNA for the CDR3: TGTGCCAGTCCCCAGGGACTTTCCTACGAGCAGTACTTC. It translates to CASPQGLSYEQYF.

The CDR3 sequence: CASSSFYEQYF. The CDR3 DNA follows: TGTGCCAGCAGTTCTTTTTACGAGCAGTACTTC. The chain couples TRBV6-2 or TRBV6-3 to TRBJ2-7; D not resolved. Germline CDR1 MNHEY, CDR2 SVGEGT. V lost 4 bases and J lost 4, with 5 bases in between. The CDR3 loop spans 11 amino acids.

The chain links TRBV30 to TRBJ1-1; D gene unclear. The CDR3 totals 13 residues. Germline values: CDR1 GTSNPN, CDR2 SVGIG (reference sequence). Trimming stripped 0 bases from V and 2 bases from J, with 7 bases between. CDR3 nucleotides: TGTGCCTGGAGTGTGGGCGCTAACACTGAAGCTTTCTTT. Protein product: CAWSVGANTEAFF.

For the CDR3, the DNA is TGTGCCATCAGTCCTCCGGGGGGCCGGGATACGCAGTATTTT. It encodes CAISPPGGRDTQYF. The V gene is TRBV10-3, the J gene TRBJ2-3; TRBD2 might be the D (7 bases). CDR1 is ENHRY and CDR2 is SYGVKD in the germline V gene. CDR3 length: 14 amino acids. Trimming shortened V by 5 bases and J by 6 bases, and 15 bases separated the two germline ends.

This clone appeared a few times. This CDR3 reads CASRTLRHSNQPQHF. The CDR3 nucleotides are TGTGCCAGCAGGACCTTGAGACACAGCAATCAGCCCCAGCATTTT. This chain uses TRBV6-6 with TRBJ1-5, with D unclear. Germline CDR1 is MNHNY and CDR2 is SVGAGI (reference sequence). The CDR3 sequence is 15 residues long. With 6 bases removed from V and 1 base from J, the gap between germline ends came to 13 bases.

This clone was seen only a few times. The V gene is TRBV18, the J gene TRBJ2-2; tentative D call: TRBD1 (6 bases). The CDR3 sequence is 17 residues long. Per the germline V gene, CDR1 is KGHSH and CDR2 is LQKENI. Trimming took 2 bases from V and 4 from J, leaving 17 bases between them. This chain's CDR3 is CASSPLYGGRPTGELFF. CDR3 nucleotides: TGTGCCAGCTCACCATTGTATGGGGGCCGGCCCACCGGGGAGCTGTTTTTT.

The chain combines TRBV27 with TRBJ2-3; 9 nucleotides match TRBD2. Germline V gives CDR1 MNHEY, CDR2 SMNVEV (reference sequence). J gave up 2 bases and V 5 bases, and 8 bases lay outside the gene matches. This CDR3 is built from 16 residues. CDR3 amino acids: CASSRGASGATDTQYF. Here the CDR3 DNA reads TGTGCCAGCAGTAGGGGGGCTAGCGGGGCCACAGATACGCAGTATTTT.

This clone was observed a few times. The chain couples TRBV24-1 to TRBJ2-7, with a possible D match to TRBD2 (5 bases). The V gene's germline CDR1 is KGHDR and CDR2 SFDVKD. This CDR3 has 16 amino acids. V lost 6 bases, J lost 0 bases, and 17 bases lay in between. The CDR3 region has the DNA TGTGCCACCAGTCCCTCCCCCCAGCGGAGCTCCTACGAGCAGTACTTC. Residues: CATSPSPQRSSYEQYF.

The chain has TRBV5-4 and TRBJ1-1; perhaps TRBD1 as D (6 bases). The CDR3 is 17 amino acids. Germline CDR1 is SGHNT and CDR2 is YYREEE (reference sequence). V lost 0 bases, J lost 4 bases, and 19 bases lay in between. CDR3 sequence (DNA): TGTGCCAGCAGCTTGGATACCTACAGGGTTGGGGGCACTGAAGCTTTCTTT. Protein sequence: CASSLDTYRVGGTEAFF.

This clone was observed a single time. This chain uses TRBV6-2 or TRBV6-3 with TRBJ1-6; TRBD1 matches 10 bases. V lost 5 bases to trimming and J lost 9 bases; unmatched junction nucleotides: 16. Germline assignment: CDR1 MNHEY and CDR2 SVGEGT. This CDR3 is 18 amino acids long. The CDR3 is CASSGAGTGVFRGSPLHF. CDR3 nucleotide sequence: TGTGCCAGCAGTGGAGCCGGGACAGGGGTTTTTCGGGGTTCACCCCTCCACTTT.

The V and J genes are TRBV6-5 and TRBJ1-5; 8 nucleotides line up with TRBD1. Trimming cost V 8 bases and J 3 bases; bases outside gene matches: 6. The CDR3 is 14 amino acids. Looked up from germline, CDR1 is MNHEY and CDR2 is SVGAGI. The CDR3 reads CASGNRGINQPQHF. Written as DNA, the CDR3 is TGTGCCAGCGGTAACAGGGGGATCAATCAGCCCCAGCATTTT.

This rearrangement joins TRBV19 to TRBJ1-5; D unclear. From germline, CDR1 is LNHDA and CDR2 SQIVND (reference sequence). Trimming stripped 5 bases from V and 3 bases from J, with 8 bases between. The CDR3 is made up of 13 amino acids. CDR3 nucleotide sequence: TGTGCCAGTAGTCAACAGAACAATCAGCCCCAGCATTTT. Translated: CASSQQNNQPQHF.

In DNA, the CDR3 is TGTGCCAGCAGCCGGGACAGCCCCACTGAAGCTTTCTTT. Translated, it gives CASSRDSPTEAFF. This sequence joins TRBV3-1 (or the pseudogene TRBV3-2) and TRBJ1-1, with 7 bases fitting TRBD1. The ends lost 4 bases at V and 4 bases at J; junction bases unmatched: 3. Looked up from germline, CDR1 is LGHDT and CDR2 is YNNKEL (reference sequence). This CDR3 is 13 amino acids long.

The rearrangement links TRBV25-1 to TRBJ1-1, with 7 bases lining up with TRBD1. The junction had 0 bases not matched to a gene; V was cut back by 1 base and J by 1 base. Germline CDR1 MGHDK, CDR2 SYGVNS. The CDR3 runs to 14 residues. Here the CDR3 DNA reads TGTGCCAGCAGTGAATGGACAGGGAACACTGAAGCTTTCTTT. It codes for CASSEWTGNTEAFF.

The CDR3 region is CASSLTVKAGELFF. The CDR3 region has the DNA TGCGCCAGCAGCTTAACAGTCAAAGCCGGGGAGCTGTTTTTT. The J gene is TRBJ2-2, the V gene TRBV5-1; D remains ambiguous. CDR1 SGHRS and CDR2 YFSETQ come from the germline V gene. Trimming took off 2 bases at V and 6 bases at J, with 11 bases between the two ends. The CDR3 covers 14 residues.

This clone was recorded only once. The chain employs TRBV19 and TRBJ1-1, with 7 bases that match TRBD1. The trim removed 8 bases at V and 1 base at J, leaving 7 bases unmatched. The CDR3 has 14 residues. Looked up from germline, CDR1 is LNHDA and CDR2 is SQIVND (reference sequence). This CDR3 is CASHPDRANTEAFF. The CDR3 nucleotides read TGTGCCAGTCACCCCGACAGGGCGAACACTGAAGCTTTCTTT.

This rearrangement joins TRBV7-8 to TRBJ2-1; 10 nucleotides align to TRBD1. The germline gives CDR1 SGHVS, CDR2 FQNEAQ. Trimming at V came to 4 bases and at J to 10 bases, leaving 7 bases not matched to a gene. This CDR3 region has 14 residues. The CDR3 sequence: CASSSGTGVAEQFF. For the CDR3, the DNA is TGTGCCAGCAGCTCAGGGACAGGGGTGGCGGAGCAGTTCTTC.

J is TRBJ1-1 and V is TRBV18; TRBD1 matches at 7 bases. Trimming took 4 bases from V and 5 from J; bases not matched to a gene: 7. Per germline, CDR1 KGHSH and CDR2 LQKENI. CDR3 length: 14 amino acids. The chain's CDR3 is CASSHDREATEAFF. In nucleotides, the CDR3 is TGTGCCAGCTCACACGACAGGGAGGCTACTGAAGCTTTCTTT. Variable domain in full (rest from reference TRBV18 and TRBJ1-1): NAGVMQNPRHLVRRRGQEARLRCSPMKGHSHVYWYRQLPEEGLKFMVYLQKENIIDESGMPKERFSAEFPKEGPSILRIQQVVRGDSAAYFCASSHDREATEAFFGQGTRLTVV.

The chain couples TRBV9 to TRBJ2-1; TRBD1 matches 8 bases. CDR3 length: 16 amino acids. Germline CDR1 reads SGDLS; CDR2 reads YYNGEE. The ends lost 0 bases at V and 8 bases at J; junction bases unmatched: 10. In DNA form, the CDR3 reads TGTGCCAGCAGCGTAGCCACGACAGGGGTAGAGGATGAGCAGTTCTTC. It translates to CASSVATTGVEDEQFF.

The chain uses TRBV5-4 and TRBJ2-3, with D maybe TRBD2 (5 bases). The germline V gene encodes CDR1 SGHNT and CDR2 YYREEE (reference sequence). The CDR3 runs 15 residues. V was cut by 2 bases and J by 0 bases, with 10 bases left in between. CDR3 sequence: CASSFGGLSTDTQYF. Here the CDR3 DNA reads TGTGCCAGCAGCTTTGGCGGACTTAGCACAGATACGCAGTATTTT.

The rearrangement joins TRBV5-1 to TRBJ1-5, with a weak D call TRBD1 (5 bases). Per germline, CDR1 SGHRS and CDR2 YFSETQ. The V end was cut by 7 bases, the J end by 4 bases, with 18 bases between. This CDR3 has 15 amino acids. CDR3: CASEKGAPSNQPQHF. The CDR3 DNA is TGCGCCAGCGAAAAAGGGGCGCCGAGTAATCAGCCCCAGCATTTT.

This chain joins TRBV5-1 and TRBJ1-4, with D possibly matching TRBD1 (5 bases). This CDR3 has 14 amino acids. Trimming shortened V by 5 bases and J by 1 base, and 9 bases separated the two germline ends. Germline values: CDR1 SGHRS, CDR2 YFSETQ. This chain's CDR3 is CASRDQGTNEKLFF. CDR3 DNA: TGCGCCAGCAGGGACCAGGGAACTAATGAAAAACTGTTTTTT.